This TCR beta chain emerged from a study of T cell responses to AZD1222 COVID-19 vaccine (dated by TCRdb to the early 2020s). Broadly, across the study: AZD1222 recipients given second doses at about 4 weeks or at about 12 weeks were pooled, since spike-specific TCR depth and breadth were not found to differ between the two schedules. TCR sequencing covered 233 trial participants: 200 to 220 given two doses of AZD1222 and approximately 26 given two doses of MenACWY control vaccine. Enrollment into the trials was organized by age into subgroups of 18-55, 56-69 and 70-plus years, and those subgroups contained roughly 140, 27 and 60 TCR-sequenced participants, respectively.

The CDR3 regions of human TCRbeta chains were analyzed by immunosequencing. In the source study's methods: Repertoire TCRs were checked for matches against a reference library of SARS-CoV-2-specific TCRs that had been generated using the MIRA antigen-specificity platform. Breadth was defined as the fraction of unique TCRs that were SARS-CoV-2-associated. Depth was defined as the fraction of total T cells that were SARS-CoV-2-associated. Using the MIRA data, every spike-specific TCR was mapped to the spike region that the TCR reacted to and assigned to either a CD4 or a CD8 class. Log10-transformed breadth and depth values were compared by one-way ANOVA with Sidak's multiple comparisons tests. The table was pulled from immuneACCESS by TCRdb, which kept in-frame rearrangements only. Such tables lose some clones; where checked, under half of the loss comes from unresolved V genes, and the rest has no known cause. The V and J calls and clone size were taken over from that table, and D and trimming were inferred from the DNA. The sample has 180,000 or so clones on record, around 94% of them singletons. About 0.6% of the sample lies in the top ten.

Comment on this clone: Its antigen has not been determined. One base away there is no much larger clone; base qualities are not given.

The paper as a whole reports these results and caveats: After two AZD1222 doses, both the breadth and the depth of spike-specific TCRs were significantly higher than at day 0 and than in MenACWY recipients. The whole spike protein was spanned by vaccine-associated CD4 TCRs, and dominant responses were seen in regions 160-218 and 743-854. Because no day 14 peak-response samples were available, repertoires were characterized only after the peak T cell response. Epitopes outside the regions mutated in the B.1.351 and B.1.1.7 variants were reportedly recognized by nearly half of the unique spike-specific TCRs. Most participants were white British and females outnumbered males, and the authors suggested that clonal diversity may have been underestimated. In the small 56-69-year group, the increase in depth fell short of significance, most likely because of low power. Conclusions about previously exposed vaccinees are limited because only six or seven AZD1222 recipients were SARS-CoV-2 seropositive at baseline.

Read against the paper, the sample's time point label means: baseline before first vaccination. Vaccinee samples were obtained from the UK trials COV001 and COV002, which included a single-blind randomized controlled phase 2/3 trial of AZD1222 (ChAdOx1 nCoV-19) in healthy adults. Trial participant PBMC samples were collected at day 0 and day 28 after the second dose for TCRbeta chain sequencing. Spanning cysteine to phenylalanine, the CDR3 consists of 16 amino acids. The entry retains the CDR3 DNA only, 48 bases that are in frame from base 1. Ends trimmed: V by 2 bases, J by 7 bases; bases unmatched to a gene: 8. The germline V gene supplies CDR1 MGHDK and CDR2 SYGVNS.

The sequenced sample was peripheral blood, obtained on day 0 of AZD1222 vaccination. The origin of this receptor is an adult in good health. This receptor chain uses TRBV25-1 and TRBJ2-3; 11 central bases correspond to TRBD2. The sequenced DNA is TGTGCCAGCAGTGAAGTAGGGATAGCGGGAGGGAATACGCAGTATTTT. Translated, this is CASSEVGIAGGNTQYF.